This TCR beta chain was sequenced in a study of T cell responses to AZD1222 COVID-19 vaccine. At the level of the study: Second-dose schedules of about 4 or about 12 weeks were combined. Study-level results: Spike-spanning, vaccine-associated CD4 TCRs were dominant at 160-218 and 743-854. Just a handful of AZD1222 recipients tested seropositive at baseline.

This clone was recorded a few times. What it recognizes is unknown. TCRdb's copy holds only in-frame clones and misses some; the assay was immunoSEQ multiplex PCR. The sample has 85,000 to 90,000 clones; roughly 90% are singletons. This TCR was sampled from an adult in good health. The input for sequencing was peripheral blood, taken on day 0 of AZD1222 vaccination.

In nucleotides, the CDR3 is TGTGCCAGCAGCTTAGCCACGACAGGAGACACTGAAGCTTTCTTT. It specifies CASSLATTGDTEAFF. V usage is TRBV11-2 and J usage is TRBJ1-1; D perhaps matches TRBD1 (6 bases). Germline CDR1 reads SGHAT; CDR2 reads FQNNGV. The V and J ends lost 1 base and 3 bases respectively, with 12 bases between them. The CDR3 covers 15 residues.